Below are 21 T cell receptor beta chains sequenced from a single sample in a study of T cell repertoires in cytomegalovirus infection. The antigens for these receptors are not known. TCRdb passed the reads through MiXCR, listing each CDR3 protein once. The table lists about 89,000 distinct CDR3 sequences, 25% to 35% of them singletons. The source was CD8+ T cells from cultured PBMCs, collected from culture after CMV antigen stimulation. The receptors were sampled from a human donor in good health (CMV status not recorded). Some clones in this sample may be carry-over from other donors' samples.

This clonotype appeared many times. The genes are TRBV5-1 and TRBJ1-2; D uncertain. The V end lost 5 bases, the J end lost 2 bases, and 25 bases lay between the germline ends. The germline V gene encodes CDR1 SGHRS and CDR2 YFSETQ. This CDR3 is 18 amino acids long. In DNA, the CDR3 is TGCGCCAGCAGTCGGGTGTCTGTGGGGATAGCACAAAACTATGGCTACACCTTC. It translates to CASSRVSVGIAQNYGYTF. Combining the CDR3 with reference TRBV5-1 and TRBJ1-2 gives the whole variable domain KAGVTQTPRYLIKTRGQQVTLSCSPISGHRSVSWYQQTPGQGLQFLFEYFSETQRNKGNFPGRFSGRQFSNSRSEMNVSTLELGDSALYLCASSRVSVGIAQNYGYTFGSGTRLTVV.

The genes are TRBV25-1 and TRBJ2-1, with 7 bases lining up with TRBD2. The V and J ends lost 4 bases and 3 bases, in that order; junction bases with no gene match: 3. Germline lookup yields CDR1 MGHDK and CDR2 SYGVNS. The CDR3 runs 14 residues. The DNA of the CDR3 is TGTGCCAGCAGTGCTGGCGGGGGCTACAATGAGCAGTTCTTC. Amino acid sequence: CASSAGGGYNEQFF.

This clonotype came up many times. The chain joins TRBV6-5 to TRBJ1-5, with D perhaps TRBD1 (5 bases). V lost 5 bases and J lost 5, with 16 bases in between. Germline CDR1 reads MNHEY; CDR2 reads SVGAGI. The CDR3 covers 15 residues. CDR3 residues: CASSALGVWDQPQHF. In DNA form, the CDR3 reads TGTGCCAGCAGTGCCCTAGGGGTATGGGATCAGCCCCAGCATTTT.

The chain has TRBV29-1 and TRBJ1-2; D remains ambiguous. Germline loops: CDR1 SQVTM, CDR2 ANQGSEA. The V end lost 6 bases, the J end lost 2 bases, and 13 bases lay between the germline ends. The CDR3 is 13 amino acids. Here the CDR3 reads CSVGSGGNYGYTF. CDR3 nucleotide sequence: TGCAGCGTCGGTTCCGGTGGAAACTATGGCTACACCTTC. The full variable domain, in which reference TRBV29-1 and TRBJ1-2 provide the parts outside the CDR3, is SAVISQKPSRDICQRGTSLTIQCQVDSQVTMMFWYRQQPGQSLTLIATANQGSEATYESGFVIDKFPISRPNLTFSTLTVSNMSPEDSSIYLCSVGSGGNYGYTFGSGTRLTVV.

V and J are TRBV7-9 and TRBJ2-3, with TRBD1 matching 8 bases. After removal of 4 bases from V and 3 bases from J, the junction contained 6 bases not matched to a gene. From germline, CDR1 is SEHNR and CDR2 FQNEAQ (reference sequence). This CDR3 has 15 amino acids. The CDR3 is CASSSRTGSTDTQYF. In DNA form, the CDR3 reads TGTGCCAGCAGCTCTCGGACAGGGAGTACAGATACGCAGTATTTT. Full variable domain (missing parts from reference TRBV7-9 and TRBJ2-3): DTGVSQNPRHKITKRGQNVTFRCDPISEHNRLYWYRQTLGQGPEFLTYFQNEAQLEKSRLLSDRFSAERPKGSFSTLEIQRTEQGDSAMYLCASSSRTGSTDTQYFGPGTRLTVL.

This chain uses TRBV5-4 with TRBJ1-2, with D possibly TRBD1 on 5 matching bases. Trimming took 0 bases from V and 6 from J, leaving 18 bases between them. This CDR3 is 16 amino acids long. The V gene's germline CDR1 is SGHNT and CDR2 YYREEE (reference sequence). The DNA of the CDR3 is TGTGCCAGCAGCTTGGACCCAACGGGGGAGAACCATGGCTACACCTTC. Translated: CASSLDPTGENHGYTF.

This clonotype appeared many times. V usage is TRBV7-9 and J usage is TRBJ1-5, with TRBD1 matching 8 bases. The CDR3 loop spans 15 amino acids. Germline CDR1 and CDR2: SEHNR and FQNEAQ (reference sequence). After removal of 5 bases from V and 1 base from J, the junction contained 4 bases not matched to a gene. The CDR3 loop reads CASSIQGASNQPQHF. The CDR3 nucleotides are TGTGCCAGCAGCATCCAGGGGGCAAGCAATCAGCCCCAGCATTTT.

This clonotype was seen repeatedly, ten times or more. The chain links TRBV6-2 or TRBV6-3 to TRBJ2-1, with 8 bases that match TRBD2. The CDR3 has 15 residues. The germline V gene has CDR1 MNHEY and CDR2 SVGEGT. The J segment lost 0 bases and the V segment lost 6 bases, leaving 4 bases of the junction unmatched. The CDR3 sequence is CASSSGTSSYNEQFF. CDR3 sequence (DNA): TGTGCCAGCAGCTCCGGGACTAGCTCCTACAATGAGCAGTTCTTC.

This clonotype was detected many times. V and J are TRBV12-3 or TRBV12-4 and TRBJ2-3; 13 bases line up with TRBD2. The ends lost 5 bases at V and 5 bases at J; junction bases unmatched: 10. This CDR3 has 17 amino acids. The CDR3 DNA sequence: TGTGCCAGCAGTCCCCCGCTCGGACTAGCGGGGGTAGATACGCAGTATTTT. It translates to CASSPPLGLAGVDTQYF.

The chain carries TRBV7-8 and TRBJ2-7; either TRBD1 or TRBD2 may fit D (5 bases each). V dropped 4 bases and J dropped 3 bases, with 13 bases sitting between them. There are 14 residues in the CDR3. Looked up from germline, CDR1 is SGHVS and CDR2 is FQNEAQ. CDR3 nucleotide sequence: TGTGCCAGCAGCTATTCCGGGACGTACTACGAGCAGTACTTC. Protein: CASSYSGTYYEQYF.

CDR3 protein: CASSLGQPIYQYF. For the CDR3, the DNA is TGTGCCAGCAGTTTAGGACAGCCGATCTACCAGTACTTC. The chain is built from TRBV28 and TRBJ2-7, with D tentatively TRBD1 (6 bases). In germline, CDR1 is MDHEN, CDR2 SYDVKM. The CDR3 contains 13 residues. V lost 2 bases and J lost 10, with 15 bases in between.

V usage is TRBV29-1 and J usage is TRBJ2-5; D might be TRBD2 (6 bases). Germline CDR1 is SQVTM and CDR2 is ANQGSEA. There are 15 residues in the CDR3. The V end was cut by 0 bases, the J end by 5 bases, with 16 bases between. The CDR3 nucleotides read TGCAGCGTTGAAGATCGTGACCAAGGGAGGGAGACCCAGTACTTC. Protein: CSVEDRDQGRETQYF.

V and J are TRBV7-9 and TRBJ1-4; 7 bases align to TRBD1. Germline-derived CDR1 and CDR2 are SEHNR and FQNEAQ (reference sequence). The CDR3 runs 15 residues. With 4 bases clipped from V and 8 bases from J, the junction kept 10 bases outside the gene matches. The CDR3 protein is CASSSRRTGEEKLFF. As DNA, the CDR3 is TGTGCCAGCAGCTCGCGACGGACAGGAGAGGAAAAACTGTTTTTT.

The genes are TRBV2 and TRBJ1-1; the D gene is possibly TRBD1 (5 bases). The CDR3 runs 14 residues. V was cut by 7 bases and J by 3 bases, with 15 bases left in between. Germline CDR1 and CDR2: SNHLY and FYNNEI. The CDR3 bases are TGTGCCAGCATGGGCAGGGACGGAGACACTGAAGCTTTCTTT. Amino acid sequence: CASMGRDGDTEAFF.

CDR3 region: CASSSRGGGEQYF. For the CDR3, the DNA is TGTGCCAGCAGTTCACGGGGGGGGGGCGAGCAGTACTTC. V usage is TRBV12-3 or TRBV12-4 and J usage is TRBJ2-7; 8 bases map to TRBD2. The CDR3 totals 13 residues. Trimming took 4 bases from V and 6 from J; bases not matched to a gene: 5.

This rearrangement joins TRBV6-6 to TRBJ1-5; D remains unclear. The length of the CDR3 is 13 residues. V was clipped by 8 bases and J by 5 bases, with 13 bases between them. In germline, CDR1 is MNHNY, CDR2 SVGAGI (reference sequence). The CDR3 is CASRRGFDQPQHF. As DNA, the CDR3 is TGTGCCAGCCGGCGAGGGTTCGATCAGCCCCAGCATTTT.

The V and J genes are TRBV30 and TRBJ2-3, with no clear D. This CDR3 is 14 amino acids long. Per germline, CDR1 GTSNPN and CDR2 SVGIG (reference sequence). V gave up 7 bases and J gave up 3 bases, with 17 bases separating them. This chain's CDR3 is CASLVGWGTDTQYF. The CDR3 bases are TGTGCCTCCCTGGTGGGCTGGGGTACAGATACGCAGTATTTT.

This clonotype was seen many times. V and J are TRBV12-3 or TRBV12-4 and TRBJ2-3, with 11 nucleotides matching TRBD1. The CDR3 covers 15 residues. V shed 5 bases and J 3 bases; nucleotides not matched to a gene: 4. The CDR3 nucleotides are TGTGCCAGCAGTGCGGGACAGGGGGTGACAGATACGCAGTATTTT. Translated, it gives CASSAGQGVTDTQYF.

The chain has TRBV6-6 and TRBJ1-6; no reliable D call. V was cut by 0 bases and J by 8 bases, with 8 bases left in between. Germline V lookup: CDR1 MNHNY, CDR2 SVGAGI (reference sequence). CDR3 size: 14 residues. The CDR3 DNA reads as TGTGCCAGCAGTTACTCTGGACCAGATTCACCCCTCCACTTT. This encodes CASSYSGPDSPLHF.

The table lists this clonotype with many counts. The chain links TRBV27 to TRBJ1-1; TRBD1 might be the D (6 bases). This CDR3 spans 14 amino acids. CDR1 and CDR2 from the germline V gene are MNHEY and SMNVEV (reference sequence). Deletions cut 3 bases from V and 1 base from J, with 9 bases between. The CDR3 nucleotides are TGTGCCAGCAGTTTGACCAGGGGGAACACTGAAGCTTTCTTT. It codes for CASSLTRGNTEAFF.

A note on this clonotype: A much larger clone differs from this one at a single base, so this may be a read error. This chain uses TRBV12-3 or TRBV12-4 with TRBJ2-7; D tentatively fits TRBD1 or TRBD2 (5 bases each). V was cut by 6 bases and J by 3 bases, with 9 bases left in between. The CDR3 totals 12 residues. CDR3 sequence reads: CASSRDDYEQYF. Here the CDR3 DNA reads TGTGCCAGCAGCCGGGACGACTACGAGCAGTACTTC.